This paragraph reports one TCR beta chain. This clone appeared a few times. Its cognate antigen has yet to be identified. One base away there is no much larger clone; base qualities are not given. V drops 1 base and J drops 8 bases, leaving 11 bases in between. From a lookup of the germline V gene (reference sequence), CDR1 and CDR2 are GTSNPN and SVGIG. From its cysteine to its phenylalanine, the CDR3 spans 12 amino acids. Only the CDR3 portion is preserved as DNA: 36 bases, with reading frame beginning at the first base. The data were obtained in a study of blood T cell repertoires in COVID-19 (dated by TCRdb to about 2020). Study-wide context: The collaborator samples originated in the United States, Italy and Spain and spanned the acute and convalescent phases of COVID-19. The material from the prospective study consisted of cDNA or gDNA derived from T cells, B-cell-depleted T cells, or PBMCs. Deeply sampled blood TCRbeta repertoires from subjects exposed to, actively infected with, or recovered from COVID-19 were included in the dataset. The repertoires were released in a freely available public database meant as a resource for research on the immune response to SARS-CoV-2. Samples came from the ongoing ImmuneRACE study (first 160 participants) plus 1,254 subjects from 6 global collaborators. The sample metadata nearly always contained a de-identified subject ID, COVID-19 status, age in years and sex. HLA class I and class II types, where available, came from metadata supplied by the sample provider rather than from assay-based typing.

Each collaborating institution followed its own protocols to collect whole blood in K2EDTA tubes. Collaborator samples were shipped for TCRbeta analysis as frozen whole blood, isolated PBMCs, or DNA extracted from either sample type. The immunoSEQ Assay, a bias-controlled multiplex PCR, was used to amplify TCRbeta CDR3 regions from genomic DNA. The authors' pipeline ran thus. The number of nucleated cells in each sample was estimated by amplification of reference gene primers within the assay. To quantify the absolute abundance of each unique TCRbeta CDR3 rearrangement, sequence reads were collapsed and filtered. For each sample, productive Simpson clonality was calculated as the square root of Simpson's diversity index across productive rearrangements. TCRdb provides this immuneACCESS table in a form limited to in-frame rearrangements. Some clones are lacking; in checked studies, under half of them reflect an unresolved V gene, and why the rest are absent is not known. Clone size and the V and J calls come from that table; the DNA yielded D and trimming. The sample profile shows 100,000 to 150,000 clones; under 85% of them were found once. About an eighth of the sample is taken by the ten largest.

What the authors observed across the whole study: The amount of clinical and demographic metadata varied by source and participant and was provided uncurated.

The V and J segments used are TRBV30 and TRBJ1-2; TRBD1 is a possible D gene, resting on 5 matching bases. This TCR came from a man aged 55 to 70 with acute or convalescent COVID-19. Sequenced input: peripheral blood. DNA sequence: TGTGCCTGGAGTGGGGCAGGGCAAGGCTACACCTTC. It encodes CAWSGAGQGYTF. The CDR3 plus the reference TRBV30 and TRBJ1-2 genes for the other parts give the full variable domain: SQTIHQWPATLVQPVGSPLSLECTVEGTSNPNLYWYRQAAGRGLQLLFYSVGIGQISSEVPQNLSASRPQDRQFILSSKKLLLSDSGFYLCAWSGAGQGYTFGSGTRLTVV.